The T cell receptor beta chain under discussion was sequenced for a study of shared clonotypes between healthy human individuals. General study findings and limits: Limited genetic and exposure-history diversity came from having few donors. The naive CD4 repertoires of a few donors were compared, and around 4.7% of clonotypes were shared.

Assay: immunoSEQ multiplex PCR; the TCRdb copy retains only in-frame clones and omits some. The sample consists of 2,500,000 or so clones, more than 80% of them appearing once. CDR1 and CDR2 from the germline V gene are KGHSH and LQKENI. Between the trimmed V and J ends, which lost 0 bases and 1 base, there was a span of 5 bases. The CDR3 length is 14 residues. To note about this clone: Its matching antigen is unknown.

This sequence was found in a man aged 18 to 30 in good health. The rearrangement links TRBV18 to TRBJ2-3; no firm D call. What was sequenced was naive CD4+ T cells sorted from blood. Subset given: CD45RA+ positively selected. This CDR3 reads CASSPPTRTDTQYF. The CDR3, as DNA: TGTGCCAGCTCACCACCGACTCGCACAGATACGCAGTATTTT. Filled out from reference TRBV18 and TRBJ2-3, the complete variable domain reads NAGVMQNPRHLVRRRGQEARLRCSPMKGHSHVYWYRQLPEEGLKFMVYLQKENIIDESGMPKERFSAEFPKEGPSILRIQQVVRGDSAAYFCASSPPTRTDTQYFGPGTRLTVL.